This T cell receptor (beta chain) comes out of a study of early T cells in non-severe SARS-CoV-2 infection. Study-wide context: Chains were unpaired, as sequencing was done on bulk RNA from unsorted whole blood.

From germline, CDR1 is SGHAT and CDR2 FQNNGV. V was cut by 1 base and J by 0 bases, with 8 bases left in between. The CDR3 has 15 amino acids. Individual cDNA molecules each received unique molecular identifiers attached to them. One entry per CDR3 protein, called by TCRdb with MiXCR from the 5' RACE reads. The sample comprises 62,000 or so distinct CDR3 sequences, more than 9% of which are singletons, and 1.2% rests with the top ten. Many counts were recorded for this clonotype. The chain joins TRBV11-2 to TRBJ2-3; D gene unclear. The source is an adult who was a healthcare worker with PCR-confirmed SARS-CoV-2 infection or an uninfected control (not recorded which). Sequenced: whole blood. CDR3 DNA: TGTGCCAGCAGCTTAGCTGTCCTAAGCACAGATACGCAGTATTTT. Its translation: CASSLAVLSTDTQYF.